This T cell receptor (beta chain) was retrieved from a study of memory CD4+ T cells and cytomegalovirus serostatus. This clone was seen ten or more times. Trimming pared 0 bases from V and 0 bases from J, leaving 17 bases between. This CDR3 has 18 amino acids. TCRdb's copy holds only in-frame clones and misses some; the assay was immunoSEQ multiplex PCR. The profile shows 80,000 or so clones, 75% to 85% of them singletons. The sort gate was single viable CD3+CD4+CD8-CD45RO+ cells for memory CD4+ T cells. This clonotype originated in an adult in good health and CMV-seropositive. The V call is TRBV23-1, the J call TRBJ1-1, with TRBD1 as a possible D gene (6 bases). Being an ORF, TRBV23-1 has a function that is uncertain. The sequenced sample was memory CD4+ T cells from blood. This CDR3 reads CASSQSKVGHLMNTEAFF. The CDR3 bases are TGCGCCAGCAGTCAATCGAAGGTGGGACACCTCATGAACACTGAAGCTTTCTTT.